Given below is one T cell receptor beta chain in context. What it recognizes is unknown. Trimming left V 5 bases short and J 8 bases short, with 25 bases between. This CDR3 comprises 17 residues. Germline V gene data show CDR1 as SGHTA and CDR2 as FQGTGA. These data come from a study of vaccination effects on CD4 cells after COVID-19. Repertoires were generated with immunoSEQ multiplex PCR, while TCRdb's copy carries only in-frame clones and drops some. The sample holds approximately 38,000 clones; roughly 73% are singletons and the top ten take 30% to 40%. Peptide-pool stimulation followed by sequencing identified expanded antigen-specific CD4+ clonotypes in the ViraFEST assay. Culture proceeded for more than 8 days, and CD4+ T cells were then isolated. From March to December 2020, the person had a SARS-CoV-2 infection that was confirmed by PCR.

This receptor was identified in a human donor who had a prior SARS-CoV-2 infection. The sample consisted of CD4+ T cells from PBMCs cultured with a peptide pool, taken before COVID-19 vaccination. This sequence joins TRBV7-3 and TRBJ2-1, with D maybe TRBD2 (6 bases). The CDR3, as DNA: TGTGCCAGCAGCCATCCGTCCCGGGGGACGCATTTCGATGAGCAGTTCTTC. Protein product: CASSHPSRGTHFDEQFF.